Listed below are T cell receptor beta chains from one sample, sequenced in a study of cytomegalovirus exposure and HLA in healthy donors. Generated by immunoSEQ multiplex PCR, the TCRdb table keeps only in-frame clones and is missing some. Of roughly 52,000 clones listed, 45% to 70% are singletons. The sample was PBMCs. These receptors all stem from a human donor in good health. The CDR3 runs from the conserved cysteine through the conserved F or W. A D gene is named only where the DNA matches it firmly. Clone size is given for some rows only: seen once, a few or many times, or a class if the clone is expanded.

CDR3aa	CDR3nt	d_gene	v_gene	j_gene	abundance
CASSLTATEAFF	TGTGCCAGCAGTCTAACAGCAACCGAAGCTTTCTTT	.	TRBV6-6	TRBJ1-1	.
CASSEPGKQGGNYGYTF	TGTGCCAGCAGTGAACCAGGGAAACAGGGAGGGAACTATGGCTACACCTTC	.	TRBV6-1	TRBJ1-2	.
CASSPTGQSNQPQHF	TGTGCCAGCTCACCTACGGGACAAAGCAATCAGCCCCAGCATTTT	.	TRBV18	TRBJ1-5	few
CASSLGGSAKTYEQYF	TGTGCCAGCAGCTTAGGGGGCTCAGCCAAAACCTACGAGCAGTACTTC	.	TRBV7-9	TRBJ2-7	.
CSVSPGQTNYGYTF	TGCAGCGTTTCGCCGGGACAAACTAACTATGGCTACACCTTC	.	TRBV29-1	TRBJ1-2	.
CASTPESGANVLTF	TGTGCCAGCACCCCCGAGTCTGGGGCCAACGTCCTGACTTTC	.	TRBV6-4	TRBJ2-6	.
CASSPSPTYEQYF	TGTGCCAGCAGTCCGTCCCCTACTTACGAGCAGTACTTC	.	TRBV27	TRBJ2-7	few
CASSLGAARMGYTF	TGTGCCAGCAGCTTGGGGGCAGCCAGGATGGGCTACACCTTC	.	TRBV5-4	TRBJ1-2	.
CASSPGDRVREKLFF	TGTGCCAGCTCACCAGGAGACAGGGTGAGGGAAAAACTGTTTTTT	TRBD1	TRBV18	TRBJ1-4	.
CANARSGDTEAFF	TGTGCCAACGCCCGGTCAGGGGACACTGAAGCTTTCTTT	.	TRBV21-1	TRBJ1-1	.
CASSPDWREGDSPLHF	TGTGCCAGCAGCCCTGACTGGCGAGAAGGGGATTCACCCCTCCACTTT	.	TRBV9	TRBJ1-6	.
CASSREGGHEQYF	TGTGCCAGCAGCCGGGAGGGGGGCCACGAGCAGTACTTC	.	TRBV4-2	TRBJ2-7	.
CASSGRTGGRQPQHF	TGTGCCAGCAGCGGGCGGACAGGGGGGCGTCAGCCCCAGCATTTT	TRBD1	TRBV2	TRBJ1-5	.
CASSVAQASDTQYF	TGTGCCAGCAGCGTAGCCCAGGCCTCAGATACGCAGTATTTT	.	TRBV9	TRBJ2-3	.
CASRGGTGNTEAFF	TGTGCCAGCAGAGGAGGGACAGGGAACACTGAAGCTTTCTTT	TRBD1	TRBV6-1	TRBJ1-1	.
CASSALEIGTEAFF	TGTGCCAGCAGCGCCTTGGAGATTGGGACTGAAGCTTTCTTT	.	TRBV9	TRBJ1-1	.
CASGLGLGGQTDTQYF	TGTGCTAGTGGTTTGGGGTTGGGGGGACAGACAGATACGCAGTATTTT	.	TRBV12-5	TRBJ2-3	few
CASSVDGSVETQYF	TGTGCCAGCAGCGTAGACGGGTCGGTGGAGACCCAGTACTTC	.	TRBV9	TRBJ2-5	few
CSVEVGVDQPQHF	TGCAGCGTTGAGGTCGGGGTCGATCAGCCCCAGCATTTT	.	TRBV29-1	TRBJ1-5	.
CASSQDPGTDTQYF	TGCGCCAGCAGCCAAGATCCAGGCACAGATACGCAGTATTTT	.	TRBV4-1	TRBJ2-3	.